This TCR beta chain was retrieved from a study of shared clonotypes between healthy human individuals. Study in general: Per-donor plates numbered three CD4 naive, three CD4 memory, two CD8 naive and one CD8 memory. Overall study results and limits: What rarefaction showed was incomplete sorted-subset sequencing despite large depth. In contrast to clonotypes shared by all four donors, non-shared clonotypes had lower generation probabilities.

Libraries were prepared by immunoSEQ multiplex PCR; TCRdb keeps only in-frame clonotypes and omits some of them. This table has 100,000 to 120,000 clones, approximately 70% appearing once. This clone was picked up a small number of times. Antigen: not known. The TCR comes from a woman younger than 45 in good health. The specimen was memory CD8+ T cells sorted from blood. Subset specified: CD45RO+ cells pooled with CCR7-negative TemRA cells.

The CDR3 loop reads CASTTGGQPQHF. The CDR3 region has the DNA TGTGCCAGCACGACAGGAGGTCAGCCCCAGCATTTT. This chain links TRBV27 with TRBJ1-5; weak D call: TRBD1 (6 bases). CDR1 is MNHEY and CDR2 is SMNVEV in the germline V gene (reference sequence). V was shortened by 7 bases and J by 6 bases, with 10 bases between the two germline ends. This CDR3 comprises 12 residues.